One sample yielded the 14 T cell receptor beta chains listed below, sequenced in a study of blood T cell repertoires in COVID-19. Produced via immunoSEQ multiplex PCR; TCRdb's table is partial and in-frame only. The sample records about 300,000 clones, approximately 82% being singletons. Sequenced material: peripheral blood. These TCRs come from a woman between 50 and 59 years old with acute or convalescent COVID-19.

This clone showed up just once. V is TRBV2 and J is TRBJ1-1; 7 bases are shared with TRBD1. Germline CDR1 and CDR2: SNHLY and FYNNEI. J gave up 4 bases and V 11 bases, and 16 bases lay outside the gene matches. The CDR3 is 15 residues long. Here the CDR3 DNA reads TGTGCCGCGGGGGGCTCGACTGGACAGGCCACTGAAGCTTTCTTT. Protein product: CAAGGSTGQATEAFF.

The chain uses TRBV10-3 and TRBJ1-1; no definite D call. Germline-derived CDR1 and CDR2 are ENHRY and SYGVKD. This CDR3 is built from 12 residues. V shed 8 bases and J shed 2 bases, with 9 bases lying between them. The CDR3 loop reads CAIGPANTEAFF. CDR3 bases: TGTGCCATCGGGCCAGCTAACACTGAAGCTTTCTTT.

This clone occurred once. The junction does not match germline at one end; this may be a read error. The gene calls are TRBV29-1 and TRBJ1-2; 9 nucleotides match TRBD1. The CDR3 is 14 amino acids. Germline-derived CDR1 and CDR2 are SQVTM and ANQGSEA. As DNA, the CDR3 is TGCAGCGTGGACAGGGGCCCTCCTAATTATGGCTACACCTTC. Protein product: CSVDRGPPNYGYTF.

The CDR3 loop is CAIKAGGIDSPLHF. CDR3 DNA: TGTGCCATCAAGGCAGGGGGAATAGATTCACCCCTCCACTTT. The chain recombines TRBV10-3 with TRBJ1-6, with TRBD1 identical over 7 bases. CDR3 length: 14 amino acids. In germline, CDR1 is ENHRY, CDR2 SYGVKD. Trimming took 7 bases from V and 8 from J; bases not matched to a gene: 8.

The V gene is TRBV27, the J gene TRBJ2-7; 7 bases align to TRBD2. With V trimmed by 3 bases and J by 0 bases, 2 bases remained unmatched. CDR3 length: 14 residues. The germline V gene encodes CDR1 MNHEY and CDR2 SMNVEV (reference sequence). In nucleotides, the CDR3 is TGTGCCAGCAGTTTCAGCGGGACCTCCTACGAGCAGTACTTC. Protein: CASSFSGTSYEQYF.

The genes are TRBV5-4 and TRBJ1-1, with D possibly being TRBD1 (6 bases). Germline lookup yields CDR1 SGHNT and CDR2 YYREEE (reference sequence). The CDR3 is 16 residues long. Trimming left V 1 base short and J 1 base short, with 14 bases between. The CDR3: CASSLSVGTQNTEAFF. The CDR3 nucleotides are TGTGCCAGCAGCTTGTCAGTCGGGACACAGAACACTGAAGCTTTCTTT. The variable domain in full, completed from reference TRBV5-4 and TRBJ1-1, reads ETGVTQSPTHLIKTRGQQVTLRCSSQSGHNTVSWYQQALGQGPQFIFQYYREEENGRGNFPPRFSGLQFPNYSSELNVNALELDDSALYLCASSLSVGTQNTEAFFGQGTRLTVV.

The chain couples TRBV6-6 to TRBJ2-2; TRBD2 might be the D (7 bases). The CDR3 covers 18 residues. Looked up from germline, CDR1 is MNHNY and CDR2 is SVGAGI (reference sequence). V was cut by 5 bases and J by 4 bases, with 23 bases left in between. The CDR3 sequence is CASSPFTGGGAGTGELFF. The CDR3 bases are TGTGCCAGCAGTCCTTTTACTGGGGGGGGCGCGGGCACCGGGGAGCTGTTTTTT.

This chain connects TRBV5-5 to TRBJ1-5, with D possibly matching TRBD1 (6 bases). The CDR3 spans 14 residues. Germline CDR1 SGHKS, CDR2 YYEKEE (reference sequence). V lost 0 bases to trimming and J lost 4 bases, with 8 bases between them. The CDR3 spells CASSLGQANQPQHF. CDR3 DNA sequence: TGTGCCAGCAGCTTGGGACAGGCAAATCAGCCCCAGCATTTT.

This chain uses TRBV24-1 with TRBJ1-1; D gene unclear. Trimming stripped 7 bases from V and 1 base from J, with 6 bases between. CDR1 and CDR2 (germline): KGHDR, SFDVKD. The CDR3 sequence is 12 residues long. CDR3 bases: TGTGCCACCAGAGCTTCGAACACTGAAGCTTTCTTT. As protein: CATRASNTEAFF.

The chain couples TRBV12-3 or TRBV12-4 to TRBJ1-1; the match to TRBD1 covers 8 bases. After removal of 5 bases from V and 5 bases from J, the junction contained 4 bases not matched to a gene. The CDR3 runs 13 residues. The CDR3 sequence: CASSRQGSTEAFF. For the CDR3, the DNA is TGTGCCAGCAGTCGACAGGGGAGTACTGAAGCTTTCTTT.

This sequence joins TRBV3-1 (or the pseudogene TRBV3-2) and TRBJ1-1; no clear D. V was clipped by 1 base and J by 4 bases, with 4 bases between them. This CDR3 contains 12 residues. Germline values: CDR1 LGHDT, CDR2 YNNKEL (reference sequence). This CDR3 is CASSQGITEAFF. In nucleotides, the CDR3 is TGTGCCAGCAGCCAAGGTATCACTGAAGCTTTCTTT.

The V gene is TRBV20-1, the J gene TRBJ1-1; TRBD1 is a possible D gene (6 bases). Germline V gene data show CDR1 as DFQATT and CDR2 as SNEGSKA (reference sequence). Between the trimmed V and J ends, which lost 3 bases and 6 bases, there was a span of 14 bases. The CDR3 has 13 amino acids. The CDR3 DNA is TGCAGTGCTAGTATAAACAGGGCCTCTGAAGCTTTCTTT. Translation gives CSASINRASEAFF.

The chain recombines TRBV5-6 with TRBJ1-2; 7 nucleotides line up with TRBD1. Germline V gene sequence: CDR1 SGHDT, CDR2 YYEEEE. V was pared by 4 bases and J by 4 bases, with 10 bases of the junction left unmatched. The CDR3 has 15 residues. CDR3 amino acids: CASSRDPTGSYGYTF. CDR3 nucleotide sequence: TGTGCCAGCAGCCGGGACCCGACAGGGAGCTATGGCTACACCTTC.

CDR3 sequence reads: CASSQDWDTNSPLHF. The CDR3 bases are TGTGCCAGCAGCCAAGATTGGGACACCAATTCACCCCTCCACTTT. This chain joins TRBV3-1 (or the pseudogene TRBV3-2) and TRBJ1-6, with a tentative D call TRBD1 (6 bases). The CDR3 is 15 residues long. V was clipped by 0 bases and J by 7 bases, with 10 bases between them. Germline values: CDR1 LGHDT, CDR2 YNNKEL (reference sequence).